This passage covers 7 T cell receptor beta chains from one sample sequenced in a study of cytomegalovirus exposure and HLA in healthy donors. The PCR had 60 Vbeta and 13 Jbeta primers. Sequenced by immunoSEQ multiplex PCR; TCRdb stores in-frame clones only, minus some. The table shows about 90,000 clones, with 65% occurring only once. Specimen: PBMCs. These receptors were taken from a woman in her forties or fifties in good health and CMV-seropositive.

This chain connects TRBV5-1 to TRBJ1-1; possibly TRBD1 for D (6 bases). CDR1 and CDR2 (germline): SGHRS, YFSETQ. Between the trimmed V and J ends, which lost 1 base and 5 bases, there was a span of 12 bases. The CDR3 sequence is 14 residues long. This CDR3 is CASSLTGGQTEAFF. DNA of the CDR3: TGCGCCAGCAGCTTGACAGGAGGACAGACTGAAGCTTTCTTT.

Notes on this clone: Other nucleotide sequences in the sample specify the same CDR3. The chain carries TRBV30 and TRBJ1-1; the D is unclear. Germline CDR1 and CDR2: GTSNPN and SVGIG (reference sequence). The germline V and J ends were trimmed by 0 bases and 4 bases, with 6 bases remaining between them. The CDR3 runs to 12 residues. CDR3 sequence reads: CAWSVAGTEAFF. DNA for the CDR3: TGTGCCTGGAGTGTAGCGGGCACTGAAGCTTTCTTT.

The gene calls are TRBV7-2 and TRBJ2-3; 7 nucleotides match TRBD2. The V and J ends lost 1 base and 2 bases, in that order; junction bases with no gene match: 3. The CDR3 sequence is 15 residues long. Germline lookup yields CDR1 SGHTA and CDR2 FQGNSA. CDR3: CASSLELALTDTQYF. The CDR3 region has the DNA TGTGCCAGCAGCTTAGAACTAGCGCTCACAGATACGCAGTATTTT.

J is TRBJ2-7 and V is TRBV7-6, with D possibly matching TRBD2 (6 bases). Per the germline V gene, CDR1 is SGHVS and CDR2 is FNYEAQ. V gave up 2 bases and J gave up 2 bases, with 10 bases separating them. This CDR3 is 14 amino acids long. The CDR3, as DNA: TGTGCCAGCAGCTTAACGCGGGGCACCTACGAGCAGTACTTC. Its protein is CASSLTRGTYEQYF.

Comment on this clone: The same CDR3 is also encoded by other DNA sequences in this sample. The chain couples TRBV28 to TRBJ2-2; perhaps TRBD2 as D (5 bases). Deletions cut 6 bases from V and 5 bases from J, with 19 bases between. CDR1 and CDR2 from the germline V gene are MDHEN and SYDVKM. The CDR3 runs 16 residues. CDR3 amino acids: CASRGRRTGWTGELFF. The DNA of the CDR3 is TGTGCCAGCAGGGGAAGGAGGACGGGGTGGACCGGGGAGCTGTTTTTT.

The V and J genes are TRBV2 and TRBJ1-6, with a tentative D call TRBD1 (5 bases). CDR3 length: 14 amino acids. Germline V gene data show CDR1 as SNHLY and CDR2 as FYNNEI. Trimming left V 2 bases short and J 9 bases short, with 11 bases between. The DNA of the CDR3 is TGTGCCAGCAGTGAATACCGGGACTCTTCACCCCTCCACTTT. Translating it yields CASSEYRDSSPLHF.

Only a few counts were recorded for this clone. This chain uses TRBV7-9 with TRBJ1-2; TRBD1 agrees at 8 bases. Trimming took 5 bases from V and 4 from J; bases not matched to a gene: 9. The length of the CDR3 is 15 residues. CDR1 is SEHNR and CDR2 is FQNEAQ in the germline V gene (reference sequence). The CDR3 sequence is CASSLTGVRGYGYTF. The CDR3 bases are TGTGCCAGCAGCCTGACAGGGGTAAGAGGCTATGGCTACACCTTC.